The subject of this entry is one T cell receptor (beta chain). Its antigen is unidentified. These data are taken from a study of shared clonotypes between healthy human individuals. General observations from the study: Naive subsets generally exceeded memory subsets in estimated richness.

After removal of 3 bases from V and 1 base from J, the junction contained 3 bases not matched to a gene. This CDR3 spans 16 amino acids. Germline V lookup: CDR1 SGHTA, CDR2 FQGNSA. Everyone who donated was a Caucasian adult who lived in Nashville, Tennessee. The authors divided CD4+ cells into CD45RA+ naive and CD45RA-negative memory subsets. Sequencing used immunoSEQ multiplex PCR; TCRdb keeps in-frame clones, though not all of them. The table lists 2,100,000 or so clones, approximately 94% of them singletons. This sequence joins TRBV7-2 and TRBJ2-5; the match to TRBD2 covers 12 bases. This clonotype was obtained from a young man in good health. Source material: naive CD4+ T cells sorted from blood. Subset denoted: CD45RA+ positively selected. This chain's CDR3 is CASSFPSGGAQETQYF. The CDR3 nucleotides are TGTGCCAGCAGCTTCCCTAGCGGGGGGGCCCAAGAGACCCAGTACTTC.